This record looks at one T cell receptor beta chain sequence and its context. This entry belongs to a study of radiotherapy plus CTLA-4 blockade in lung cancer. Generated by immunoSEQ multiplex PCR, the TCRdb table keeps only in-frame clones and is missing some. The table has about 64,000 clones, 72% seen once; the top ten hold about 8.5%. The CDR3 has 14 amino acids. V was pared by 6 bases and J by 4 bases, with 9 bases of the junction left unmatched. Germline CDR1 MNHEY, CDR2 SMNVEV (reference sequence). Sequenced material: peripheral blood, taken from a patient treated with radiotherapy plus ipilimumab. The receptor was isolated from a human donor with non-small cell lung cancer whose response to radiotherapy plus ipilimumab could not be evaluated. V is TRBV27 and J is TRBJ2-7; 7 bases fit TRBD1. CDR3 DNA: TGTGCCAGCAGAAAAGGGGTACAGGGGTACGAGCAGTACTTC. Amino acid sequence: CASRKGVQGYEQYF.